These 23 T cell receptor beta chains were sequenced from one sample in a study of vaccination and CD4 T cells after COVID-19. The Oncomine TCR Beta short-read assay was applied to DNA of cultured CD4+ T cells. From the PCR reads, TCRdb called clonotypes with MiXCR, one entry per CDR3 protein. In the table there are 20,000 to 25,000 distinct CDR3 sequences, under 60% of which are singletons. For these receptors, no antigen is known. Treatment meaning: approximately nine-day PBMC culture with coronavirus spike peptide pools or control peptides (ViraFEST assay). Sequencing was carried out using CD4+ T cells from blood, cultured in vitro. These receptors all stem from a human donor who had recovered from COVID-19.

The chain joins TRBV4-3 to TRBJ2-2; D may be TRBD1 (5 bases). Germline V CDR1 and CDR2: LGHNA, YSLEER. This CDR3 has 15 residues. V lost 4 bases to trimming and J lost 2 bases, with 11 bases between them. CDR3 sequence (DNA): TGCGCCAGCAGCCGAGTCGACAGAAACACCGGGGAGCTGTTTTTT. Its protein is CASSRVDRNTGELFF.

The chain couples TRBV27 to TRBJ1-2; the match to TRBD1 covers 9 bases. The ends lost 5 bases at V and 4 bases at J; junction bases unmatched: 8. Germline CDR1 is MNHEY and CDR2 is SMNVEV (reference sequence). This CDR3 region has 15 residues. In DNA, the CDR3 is TGTGCCAGCAGTCGACAGGGGGATTCCGTCTATGGCTACACCTTC. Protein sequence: CASSRQGDSVYGYTF.

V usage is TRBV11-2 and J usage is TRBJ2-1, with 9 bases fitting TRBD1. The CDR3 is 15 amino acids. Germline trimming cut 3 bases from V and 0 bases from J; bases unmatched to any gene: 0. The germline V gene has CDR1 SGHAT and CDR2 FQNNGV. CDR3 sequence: CASSLTGGSYNEQFF. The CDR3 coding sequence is TGTGCCAGCAGCTTGACAGGGGGCTCCTACAATGAGCAGTTCTTC.

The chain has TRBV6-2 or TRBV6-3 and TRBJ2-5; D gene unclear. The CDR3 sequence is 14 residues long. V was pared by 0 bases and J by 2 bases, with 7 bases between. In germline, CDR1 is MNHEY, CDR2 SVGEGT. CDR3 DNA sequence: TGTGCCAGCAGTTACTCCCGTCTTCAAGAGACCCAGTACTTC. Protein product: CASSYSRLQETQYF.

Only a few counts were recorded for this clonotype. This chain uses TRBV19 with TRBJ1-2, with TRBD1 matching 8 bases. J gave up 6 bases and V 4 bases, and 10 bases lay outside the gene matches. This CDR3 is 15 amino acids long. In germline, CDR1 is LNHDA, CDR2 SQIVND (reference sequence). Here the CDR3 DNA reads TGTGCCAGTAGTACTACTTGGACAGGGAAGGATGGCTACACCTTC. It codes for CASSTTWTGKDGYTF.

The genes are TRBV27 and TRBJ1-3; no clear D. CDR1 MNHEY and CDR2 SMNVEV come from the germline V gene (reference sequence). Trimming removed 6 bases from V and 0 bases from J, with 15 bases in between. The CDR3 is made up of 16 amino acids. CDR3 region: CASSRRPMYSGNTIYF. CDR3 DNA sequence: TGTGCCAGCAGCCGACGTCCCATGTACTCTGGAAACACCATATATTTT.

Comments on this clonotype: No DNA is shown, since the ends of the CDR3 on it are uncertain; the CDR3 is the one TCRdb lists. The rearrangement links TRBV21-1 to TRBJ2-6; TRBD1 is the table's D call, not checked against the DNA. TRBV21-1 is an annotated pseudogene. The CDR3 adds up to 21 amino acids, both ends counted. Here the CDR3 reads CASSKVGSGTGGPSGANVLTF.

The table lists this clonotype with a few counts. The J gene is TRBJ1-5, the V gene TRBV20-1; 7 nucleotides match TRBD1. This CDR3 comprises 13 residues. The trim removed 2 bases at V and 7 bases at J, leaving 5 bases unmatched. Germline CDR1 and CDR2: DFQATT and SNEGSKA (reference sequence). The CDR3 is CSARSRQGQPQHF. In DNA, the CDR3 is TGCAGTGCTAGATCAAGACAGGGCCAGCCCCAGCATTTT.

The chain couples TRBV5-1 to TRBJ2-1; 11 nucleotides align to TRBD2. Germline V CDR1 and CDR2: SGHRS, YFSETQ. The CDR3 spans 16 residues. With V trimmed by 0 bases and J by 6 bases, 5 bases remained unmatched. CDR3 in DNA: TGCGCCAGCAGCTTGGTAACGGGACTAGCGGCCAATGAGCAGTTCTTC. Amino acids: CASSLVTGLAANEQFF.

The CDR3 region has the DNA TGTGCCAGCAGCAAAGACCCGGGTCGGACCCCCGCCCCCGGGGAGCTGTTTTTT. This sequence encodes CASSKDPGRTPAPGELFF. This chain uses TRBV21-1 with TRBJ2-2; the table's D call, TRBD1, has no DNA check behind it. TRBV21-1 is assigned pseudogene status. This CDR3 contains 18 residues.

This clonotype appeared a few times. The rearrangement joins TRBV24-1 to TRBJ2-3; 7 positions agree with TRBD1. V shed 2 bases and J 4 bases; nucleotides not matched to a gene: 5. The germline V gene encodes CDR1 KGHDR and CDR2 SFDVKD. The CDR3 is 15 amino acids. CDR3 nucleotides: TGTGCCACCAGTGATTCTAGACAGGGCCCAGATACGCAGTATTTT. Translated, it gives CATSDSRQGPDTQYF.

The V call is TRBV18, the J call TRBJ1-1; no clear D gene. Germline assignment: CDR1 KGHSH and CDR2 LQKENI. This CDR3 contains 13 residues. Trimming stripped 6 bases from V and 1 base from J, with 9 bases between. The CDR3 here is CASSVLANTEAFF. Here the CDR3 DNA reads TGTGCCAGCTCCGTCTTGGCGAACACTGAAGCTTTCTTT.

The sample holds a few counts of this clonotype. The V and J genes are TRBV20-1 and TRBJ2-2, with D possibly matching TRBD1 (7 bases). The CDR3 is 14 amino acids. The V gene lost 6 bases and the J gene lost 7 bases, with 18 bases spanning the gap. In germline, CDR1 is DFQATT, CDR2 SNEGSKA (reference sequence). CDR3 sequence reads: CSANPGGGDGELFF. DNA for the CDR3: TGCAGTGCCAACCCTGGAGGGGGCGACGGGGAGCTGTTTTTT.

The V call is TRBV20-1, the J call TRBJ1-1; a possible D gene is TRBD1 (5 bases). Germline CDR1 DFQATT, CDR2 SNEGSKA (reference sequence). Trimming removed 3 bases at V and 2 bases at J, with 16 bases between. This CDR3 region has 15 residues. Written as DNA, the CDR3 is TGCAGTGCTAGTGCTGGGGGAGTGGGAAACACTGAAGCTTTCTTT. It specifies CSASAGGVGNTEAFF.

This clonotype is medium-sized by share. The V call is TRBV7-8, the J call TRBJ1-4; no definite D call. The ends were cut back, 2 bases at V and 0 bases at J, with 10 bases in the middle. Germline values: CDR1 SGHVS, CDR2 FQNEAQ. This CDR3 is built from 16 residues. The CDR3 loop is CASSLQGGTTNEKLFF. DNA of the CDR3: TGTGCCAGCAGCTTACAAGGAGGGACAACTAATGAAAAACTGTTTTTT.

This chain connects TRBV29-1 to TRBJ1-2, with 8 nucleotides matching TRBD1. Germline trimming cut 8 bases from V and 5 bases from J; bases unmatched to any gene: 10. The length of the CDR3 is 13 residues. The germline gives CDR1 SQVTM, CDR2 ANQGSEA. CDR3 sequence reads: CSISTQGGYGYTF. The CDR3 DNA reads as TGCAGCATCTCGACACAGGGGGGTTATGGCTACACCTTC.

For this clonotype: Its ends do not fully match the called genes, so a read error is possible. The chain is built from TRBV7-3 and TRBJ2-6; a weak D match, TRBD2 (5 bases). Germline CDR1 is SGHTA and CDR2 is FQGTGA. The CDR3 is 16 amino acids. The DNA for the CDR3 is TGTGCCAGCAGCGTAACCCGGGAACCTGGGGCCAACGTCCTGACTTTC. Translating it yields CASSVTREPGANVLTF.

The CDR3 loop reads CASSGLRGSNTGELFF. For the CDR3, the DNA is TGTGCCAGCAGTGGTTTGAGGGGTTCGAACACCGGGGAGCTGTTTTTT. The rearrangement joins TRBV25-1 to TRBJ2-2, with D perhaps assigned TRBD1 or TRBD2 (5 bases each). V was shortened by 4 bases and J by 0 bases, with 12 bases between the two germline ends. The CDR3 covers 16 residues. The germline gives CDR1 MGHDK, CDR2 SYGVNS.

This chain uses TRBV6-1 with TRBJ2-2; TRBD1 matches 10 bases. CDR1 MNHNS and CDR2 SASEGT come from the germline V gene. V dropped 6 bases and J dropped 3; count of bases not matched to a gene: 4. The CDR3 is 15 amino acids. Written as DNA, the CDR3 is TGTGCCAGCAGACGGGACAGGGGCGACACCGGGGAGCTGTTTTTT. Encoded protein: CASRRDRGDTGELFF.

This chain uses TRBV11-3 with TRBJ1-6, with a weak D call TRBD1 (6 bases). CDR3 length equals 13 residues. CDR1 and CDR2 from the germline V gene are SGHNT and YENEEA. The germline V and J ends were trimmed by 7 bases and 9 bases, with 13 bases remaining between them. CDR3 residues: CASTPSRGSPLHF. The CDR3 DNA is TGTGCCAGCACCCCGTCCAGGGGTTCACCCCTCCACTTT.

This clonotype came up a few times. The CDR3 region is CASSSPGDTYGYTF. CDR3 DNA: TGTGCCAGCAGTTCCCCAGGGGATACTTATGGCTACACCTTC. This rearrangement joins TRBV6-5 to TRBJ1-2, with D tentatively TRBD1 (6 bases). V dropped 4 bases and J dropped 5 bases, with 14 bases sitting between them. Germline V gene lookup returns CDR1 MNHEY and CDR2 SVGAGI. The CDR3 loop spans 14 amino acids.

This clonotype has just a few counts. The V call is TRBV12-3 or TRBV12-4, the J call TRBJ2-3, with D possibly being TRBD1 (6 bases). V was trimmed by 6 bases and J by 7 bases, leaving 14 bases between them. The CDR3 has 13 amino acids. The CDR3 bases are TGTGCCAGCAGACCTACAGGGATGAATACGCAGTATTTT. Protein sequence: CASRPTGMNTQYF.

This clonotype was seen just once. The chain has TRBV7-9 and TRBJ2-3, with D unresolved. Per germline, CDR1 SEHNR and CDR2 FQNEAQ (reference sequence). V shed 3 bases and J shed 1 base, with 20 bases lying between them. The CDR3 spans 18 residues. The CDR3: CASSLNRYYARRTDTQYF. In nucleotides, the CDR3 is TGTGCCAGCAGCTTGAACAGATACTATGCCCGCCGCACAGATACGCAGTATTTT.